This paragraph reports one TCR beta chain. The antigen is undetermined. The data stem from a study of neoadjuvant anti-PD-1 for oral cavity cancer. Study background: Patients without progression received a fourth nivolumab dose around day 43, then surgical resection on days 50-56. Study outcomes and limitations: PBMC Gini-index clonality exceeded responders' in non-responders post-nivolumab.

This table comes from immunoSEQ multiplex PCR, and its TCRdb copy is limited to in-frame clones, with some not included. The sample carries some 61,000 clones, about 85% recorded once. Regarding time point: after neoadjuvant nivolumab, at surgical resection. Patients were newly diagnosed with stage II-IVA oral cavity squamous cell carcinoma without prior systemic or radiation treatment. Per the germline V gene, CDR1 is MNHNS and CDR2 is SASEGT. The CDR3 sequence is 18 residues long. The V gene lost 3 bases and the J gene lost 0 bases, with 15 bases spanning the gap. The chain recombines TRBV6-1 with TRBJ2-6; D may be TRBD1 (5 bases). Material: PBMCs, obtained after nivolumab (anti-PD-1) treatment. The sequence derives from a person between 35 and 79 years old with oral cavity squamous cell carcinoma. The CDR3 coding sequence is TGTGCCAGCAGTGAGGGGCCCCAATCCCTCTCTGGGGCCAACGTCCTGACTTTC. Translation gives CASSEGPQSLSGANVLTF.